Listed below are T cell receptor beta chains from one sample, sequenced in a study of Ad26.COV2.S vaccination and SARS-CoV-2 variants. Libraries were prepared by immunoSEQ multiplex PCR; TCRdb keeps only in-frame clonotypes and omits some of them. Here the sample spans 290,000 or so clones, about 90% being singletons. Sequencing was performed on peripheral blood, taken in a trial of Ad26.COV2.S vaccine versus placebo. The receptors stem from a person aged 18-65 years who received the Ad26.COV2.S COVID-19 vaccine or a placebo. The CDR3 runs from the conserved cysteine through the conserved F or W. The D gene is left open where the match is weak. The size field is filled for only some rows; it gives once, few, many or a size class.

- TRBJ2-1 - TRBV23-1 TGCGCCATCCAAAGCGGGTTGCAGTTCTTC CAIQSGLQFF
- TRBJ2-3 - TRBV18 TGTGCCAGCTCCCCGTTGGAGGCAGCCCAGGATACGCAGTATTTT CASSPLEAAQDTQYF
- TRBJ1-2 - TRBV29-1 TGCAGCGTTGAAATGTATGGGTCGGGCTATGGCTACACCTTC CSVEMYGSGYGYTF
TRBD2 TRBJ2-3 - TRBV29-1 TGCAGCTATGGGACTAGCGGGGGCACAGATACGCAGTATTTT CSYGTSGGTDTQYF
- TRBJ2-1 - TRBV30 TGTGCCTGGAGTGGGTATGAGCAGTTCTTC CAWSGYEQFF
- TRBJ2-1 once TRBV5-1 TGCGCCAGCGGGGAGAGAGGGCCGCAGTTCTTC CASGERGPQFF
- TRBJ1-2 - TRBV6-1 TGTGCCAGCAGTGAATTAGACAGCCGACCAGGTGGCTACACCTTC CASSELDSRPGGYTF
- TRBJ1-1 - TRBV6-5 TGTGCCAGCAGTTCCACAGGGATGTCGAACACTGAAGCTTTCTTT CASSSTGMSNTEAFF
- TRBJ2-2 - TRBV6-5 TGTGCCAGCACCACTGGGGGGACCGGGGAGCTGTTTTTT CASTTGGTGELFF
TRBD1 TRBJ1-1 - TRBV5-1 TGCGCCAGCAGCTTGGAGGGGGCAGTCGTGGAAGCTTTCTTT CASSLEGAVVEAFF
- TRBJ2-4 - TRBV19 TGTGCCAGTAGTATACGACAACAGAAAGGGGACATTCAGTACTTC CASSIRQQKGDIQYF
TRBD1 TRBJ1-5 few TRBV2 TGTGCCAGCACAGACGGACAGGGCTTCGGGCCCCAGCATTTT CASTDGQGFGPQHF
- TRBJ1-2 - TRBV11-2 TGTGCCAGCAGCTTAGGAGGCCAAAACTATGGCTACACCTTC CASSLGGQNYGYTF
- TRBJ1-5 many TRBV10-3 TGTGCCATCAGTGATAGCAATCAGCCCCAGCATTTT CAISDSNQPQHF
- TRBJ2-7 - TRBV30 TGTGCCTGGAGTGTCTCCTACGAGCAGTACTTC CAWSVSYEQYF
- TRBJ2-5 - TRBV7-2 TGTGCCAGCAGCTTAGCGCAAGGGGGCGCGGGGGAGACCCAGTACTTC CASSLAQGGAGETQYF
- TRBJ1-5 few TRBV27 TGTGCCAGCAGTTTAACCAGTGGGGGCAATCAGCCCCAGCATTTT CASSLTSGGNQPQHF
TRBD1 TRBJ2-1 - TRBV9 TGTGCCAGCAGCCCAGGGACAGGGAGGAATGAGCAGTTCTTC CASSPGTGRNEQFF
- TRBJ2-7 - TRBV4-2 TGTGCCAGCAGCCAAGCTACTCTCAATGGGGCCTACGAGCAGTACTTC CASSQATLNGAYEQYF
- TRBJ2-7 - TRBV7-9 TGTGCCAGCAGCTTCACTGAAACCGGGACGGTGAGCTCCTACGAGCAGTACTTC CASSFTETGTVSSYEQYF
- TRBJ2-5 - TRBV11-2 TGTGCCAGCAGCCCCCGCCCCGTAGAGACCCAGTACTTC CASSPRPVETQYF
- TRBJ1-6 - TRBV12-1 TGTGCCAGCAGCTTTGCGGTCTCCTATAATTCACCCCTCCACTTT CASSFAVSYNSPLHF
TRBD1 TRBJ2-1 - TRBV10-2 TGCGCCAGCAGGTGGGCAGGGGGCATCGATGAGCAGTTCTTC CASRWAGGIDEQFF
- TRBJ1-2 - TRBV11-2 TGTGCCAGCAGCTTAGATCTTGGGGAGACTGGCTACACCTTC CASSLDLGETGYTF
- TRBJ2-3 - TRBV27 TGTGCCAGCAGTCATCAAGTCAGCCTGAACACAGATACGCAGTATTTT CASSHQVSLNTDTQYF
- TRBJ1-2 - TRBV20-1 TGCAGTGCTAGTGCACAACACTATGGCTACACCTTC CSASAQHYGYTF
- TRBJ2-1 - TRBV5-4 TGTGCCAGCAGCTTGGGACAGACATACAATGAGCAGTTCTTC CASSLGQTYNEQFF
TRBD1 TRBJ2-7 - TRBV5-1 TGCGCCAGCAGCCTAGGGGGACAGGGATCCTACGAGCAGTACTTC CASSLGGQGSYEQYF
- TRBJ1-1 - TRBV7-9 TGTGCCAGCAGCTTAGTGACATACCAGGGACGGGTCACTGAAGCTTTCTTT CASSLVTYQGRVTEAFF
- TRBJ2-2 - TRBV27 TGTGCCAGCAGTTTGACAGTTCCCGGGGAGCTGTTTTTT CASSLTVPGELFF
TRBD2 TRBJ2-3 - TRBV25-1 TGTGCCAGCAGTGAATTAAGACTAGCCACAGATACGCAGTATTTT CASSELRLATDTQYF
TRBD2 TRBJ2-5 - TRBV29-1 TGCAGCGTTGCCCGGCTAGCGGGAGGGGAGACCCAGTACTTC CSVARLAGGETQYF
- TRBJ1-6 - TRBV19 TGTGCCAGTAAGGCAGGGCGTCATTCACCCCTCCACTTT CASKAGRHSPLHF
TRBD2 TRBJ2-1 - TRBV9 TGTGCCAGCAGCTTGGGACCGGGAGGAGACAATGAGCAGTTCTTC CASSLGPGGDNEQFF
TRBD1 TRBJ2-7 - TRBV5-1 TGCGCCAGCAGCCTGTCACAGGGGTCCTACGAGCAGTACTTC CASSLSQGSYEQYF
TRBD2 TRBJ2-3 - TRBV7-2 TGTGCCAGCAGCGTCAGCGGGGCCGGCACAGATACGCAGTATTTT CASSVSGAGTDTQYF
- TRBJ1-1 - TRBV7-3 TGTGCCAGCAGCTTCTCAGGTAGTAACACTGAAGCTTTCTTT CASSFSGSNTEAFF
- TRBJ1-1 - TRBV7-9 TGTGCCAGCAGCTTAGAGTCCAGGCTGAACACTGAAGCTTTCTTT CASSLESRLNTEAFF
- TRBJ1-2 - TRBV9 TGTGCCAGCAGCGTAGGCAGCGTAGGATATGGCTACACCTTC CASSVGSVGYGYTF
- TRBJ1-1 few TRBV2 TGTGCCAGCAGCGAAGGCGGGGGTCGGACTGAAGCTTTCTTT CASSEGGGRTEAFF
- TRBJ2-7 - TRBV11-2 TGTGCCAGCAGCTTAGGAGGGTTCGGGAACGAGCAGTACTTC CASSLGGFGNEQYF
- TRBJ2-7 - TRBV7-8 TGTGCCAGCAGCTTAAGGGCGGGGAAACCCAACGAGCAGTACTTC CASSLRAGKPNEQYF
- TRBJ2-2 - TRBV5-8 TGTGCCAGCAGCTTTCGTGCGGGGTTCACCGGGGAGCTGTTTTTT CASSFRAGFTGELFF
TRBD1 TRBJ1-3 - TRBV15 TGTGCCACCAGCAGAGGGGGACAGGGTTCTGGAAACACCATATATTTT CATSRGGQGSGNTIYF
- TRBJ1-1 - TRBV7-2 TGTGCCAGCAGCTTAGGGACAGAGATGAACACTGAAGCTTTCTTT CASSLGTEMNTEAFF
TRBD1 TRBJ1-1 - TRBV30 TGTGCCTGGGGCCTCAGGGGGAGGACTGAAGCTTTCTTT CAWGLRGRTEAFF
- TRBJ1-1 - TRBV29-1 TGCAGCGTTCAACTCAAGGGGGGCGTGAACACTGAAGCTTTCTTT CSVQLKGGVNTEAFF
- TRBJ2-3 - TRBV5-1 TGCGCCAGCAGCTTGGGGCAGGATGGCACAGATACGCAGTATTTT CASSLGQDGTDTQYF